This T cell receptor (beta chain) is drawn from a study of T cell changes during pregnancy in multiple sclerosis. The table came from immunoSEQ multiplex PCR; TCRdb's copy has only in-frame clones and leaves some out. The table has tens of thousands of clones, 91% seen once; the top ten hold approximately 0.67%. The starting material was CD4+ T cells from peripheral blood mononuclear cells, obtained in the second trimester of pregnancy. The clonotype was recovered from a female donor in good health, enrolled as a control in a pregnancy study.

The CDR3 nucleotides read TGTGCCAGCAGTAGGACAGGGCGAATAAAAGCTTTCTTT. Translation gives CASSRTGRIKAFF. The rearrangement links TRBV5-6 to TRBJ1-1, with TRBD1 identical over 8 bases. This CDR3 has 13 amino acids. J lost 9 bases, V lost 5 bases, and 9 bases had no gene match. Germline V gene lookup returns CDR1 SGHDT and CDR2 YYEEEE.